This T cell receptor (beta chain) originates from a study of cytomegalovirus exposure and HLA in healthy donors. Primers included in the PCR were 60 Vbeta and 13 Jbeta primers. Profiling relied on immunoSEQ multiplex PCR, and the TCRdb table lists in-frame clones only, not all of them. The sample comprises under 150,000 clones, over 70% of which are singletons, and roughly 4.7% rests with the top ten. General observations from the study: Researchers reported in a later analysis that common viral pathogens appeared linked to several top clusters. For presence/absence analyses, sequencing depth was assumed to be roughly uniform across donors. In vitro confirmation showed a few CMV-associated chains to be CMV antigen specific.

Note on this clone: Its cognate antigen is unknown.

The sequence was obtained from a male donor in good health and CMV-seronegative. The sample was PBMCs.

CDR3 in amino acids: CASSITGMDSPLHF. The CDR3 nucleotides read TGTGCCAGCAGTATCACAGGGATGGATTCACCCCTCCACTTT. The rearrangement links TRBV28 to TRBJ1-6; the D gene is possibly TRBD1 (6 bases). Germline V CDR1 and CDR2: MDHEN, SYDVKM. V was trimmed by 5 bases and J by 8 bases, leaving 13 bases between them. The CDR3 covers 14 residues.